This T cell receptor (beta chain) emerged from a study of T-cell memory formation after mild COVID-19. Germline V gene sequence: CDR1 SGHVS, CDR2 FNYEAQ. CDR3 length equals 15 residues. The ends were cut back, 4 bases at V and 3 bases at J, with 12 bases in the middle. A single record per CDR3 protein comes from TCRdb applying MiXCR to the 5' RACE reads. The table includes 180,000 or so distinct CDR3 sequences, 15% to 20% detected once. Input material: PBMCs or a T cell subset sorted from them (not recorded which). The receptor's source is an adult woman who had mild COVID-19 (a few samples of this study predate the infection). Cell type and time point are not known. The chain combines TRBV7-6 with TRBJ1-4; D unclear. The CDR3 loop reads CASSSGQSANEKLFF. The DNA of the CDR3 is TGTGCCAGCAGCTCCGGTCAATCAGCTAATGAAAAACTGTTTTTT.